Listed here is a single TCR beta chain. Its antigen is not identified. Germline loops: CDR1 MGHRA, CDR2 YSYEKL. V lost 4 bases and J lost 1; bases outside the gene matches: 2. There are 15 residues in the CDR3. These data come from a study of tissue T cells after allogeneic stem cell transplantation. Overall study context: Of the grafts for graft-versus-host disease patients, four were unmodified and three CD34-selected. Study results and caveats: Across patients, clones rarely overlapped, yet motif clusters were shared tissue-specifically. TCR repertoires tracked anatomic similarity, regardless of disease or transplant status.

Only in-frame clones appear in the TCRdb table, and some are missing; sequencing was by immunoSEQ multiplex PCR. This table holds approximately 350 clones, approximately 77% found once. This clonotype was sampled from a female patient aged 40-69 years with steroid-refractory graft-versus-host disease after an allogeneic stem cell transplant. The graft donor may account for some of the T cells. The source was jejunal tissue, collected at autopsy. The rearrangement links TRBV4-1 to TRBJ2-1; TRBD1 agrees at 9 bases. The CDR3 nucleotides are TGCGCCAGCAGCCTGACAGGGGGTTCCTACAATGAGCAGTTCTTC. Its protein is CASSLTGGSYNEQFF.